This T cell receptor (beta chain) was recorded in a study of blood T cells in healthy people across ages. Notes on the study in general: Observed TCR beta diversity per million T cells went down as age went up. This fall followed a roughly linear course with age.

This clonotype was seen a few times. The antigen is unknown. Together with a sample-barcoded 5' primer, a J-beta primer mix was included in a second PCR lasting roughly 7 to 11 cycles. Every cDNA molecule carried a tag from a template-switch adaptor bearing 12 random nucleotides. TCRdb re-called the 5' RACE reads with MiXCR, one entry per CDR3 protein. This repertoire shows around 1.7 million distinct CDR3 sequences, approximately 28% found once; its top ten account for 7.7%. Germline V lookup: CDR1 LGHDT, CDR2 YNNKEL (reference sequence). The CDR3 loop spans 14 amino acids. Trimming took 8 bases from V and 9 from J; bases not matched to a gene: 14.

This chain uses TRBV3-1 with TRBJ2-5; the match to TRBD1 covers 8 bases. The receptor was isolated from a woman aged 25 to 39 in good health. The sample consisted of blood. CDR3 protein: CASGIGQGVEAQYF. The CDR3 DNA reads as TGTGCCAGCGGCATAGGACAGGGTGTGGAGGCCCAGTACTTC.